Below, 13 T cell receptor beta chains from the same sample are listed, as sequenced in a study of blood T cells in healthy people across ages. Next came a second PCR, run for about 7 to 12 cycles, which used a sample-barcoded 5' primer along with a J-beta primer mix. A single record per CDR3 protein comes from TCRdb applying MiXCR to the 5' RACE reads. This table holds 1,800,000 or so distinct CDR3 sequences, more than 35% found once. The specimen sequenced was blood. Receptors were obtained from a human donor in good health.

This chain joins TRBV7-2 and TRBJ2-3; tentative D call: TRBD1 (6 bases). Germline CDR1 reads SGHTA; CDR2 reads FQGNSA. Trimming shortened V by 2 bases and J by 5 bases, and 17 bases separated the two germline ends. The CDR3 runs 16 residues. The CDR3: CASSLIPPGRGDTQYF. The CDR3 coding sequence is TGTGCCAGCAGCTTAATCCCCCCGGGCAGGGGAGATACGCAGTATTTT.

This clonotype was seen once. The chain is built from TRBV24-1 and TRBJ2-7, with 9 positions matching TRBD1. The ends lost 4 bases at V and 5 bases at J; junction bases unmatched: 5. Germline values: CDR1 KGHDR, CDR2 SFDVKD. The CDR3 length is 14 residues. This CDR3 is CATSEPGQGNEQYF. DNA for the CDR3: TGTGCCACCAGTGAACCGGGACAGGGTAACGAGCAGTACTTC.

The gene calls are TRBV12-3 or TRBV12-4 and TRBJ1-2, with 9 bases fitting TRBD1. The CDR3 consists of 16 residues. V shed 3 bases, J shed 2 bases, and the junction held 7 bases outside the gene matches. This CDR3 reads CASSFPGTGLNYGYTF. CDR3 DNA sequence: TGTGCCAGCAGTTTTCCCGGGACAGGGTTAAACTATGGCTACACCTTC.

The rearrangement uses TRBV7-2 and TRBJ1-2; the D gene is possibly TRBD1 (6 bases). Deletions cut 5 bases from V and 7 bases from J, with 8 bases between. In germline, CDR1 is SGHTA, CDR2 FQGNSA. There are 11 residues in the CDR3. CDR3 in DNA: TGTGCCAGCAGCCGGACAGTTGGCTACACCTTC. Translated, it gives CASSRTVGYTF.

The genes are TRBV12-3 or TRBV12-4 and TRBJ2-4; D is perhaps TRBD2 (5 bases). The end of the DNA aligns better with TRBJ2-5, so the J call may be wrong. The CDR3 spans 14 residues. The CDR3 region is CASSTTGRGETQYF. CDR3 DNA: TGTGCCAGCAGTACAACTGGGCGAGGGGAGACCCAGTACTTC.

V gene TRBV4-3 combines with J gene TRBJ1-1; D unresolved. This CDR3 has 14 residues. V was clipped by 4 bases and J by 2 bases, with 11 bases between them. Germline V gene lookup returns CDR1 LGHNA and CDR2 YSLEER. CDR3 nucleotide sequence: TGCGCCAGCAGCCGCTACACGGATAACACTGAAGCTTTCTTT. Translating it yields CASSRYTDNTEAFF.

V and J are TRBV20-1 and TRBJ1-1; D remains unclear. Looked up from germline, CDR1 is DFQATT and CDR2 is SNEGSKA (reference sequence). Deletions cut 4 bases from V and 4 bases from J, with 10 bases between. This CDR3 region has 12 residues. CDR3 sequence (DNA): TGCAGTGCTACAGAGGTGGGCACTGAAGCTTTCTTT. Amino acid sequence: CSATEVGTEAFF.

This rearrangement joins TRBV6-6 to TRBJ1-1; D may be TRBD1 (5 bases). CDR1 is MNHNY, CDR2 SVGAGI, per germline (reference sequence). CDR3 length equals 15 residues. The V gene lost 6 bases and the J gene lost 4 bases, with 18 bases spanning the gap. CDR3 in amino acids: CASSPLWGRGTEAFF. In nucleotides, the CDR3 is TGTGCCAGCAGCCCCCTTTGGGGGAGAGGCACTGAAGCTTTCTTT.

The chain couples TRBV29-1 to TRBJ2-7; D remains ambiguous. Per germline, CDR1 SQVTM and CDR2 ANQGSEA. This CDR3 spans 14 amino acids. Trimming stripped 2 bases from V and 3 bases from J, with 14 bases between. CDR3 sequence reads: CSVEPTGPGYEQYF. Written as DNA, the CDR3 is TGCAGCGTTGAACCTACCGGACCGGGCTACGAGCAGTACTTC.

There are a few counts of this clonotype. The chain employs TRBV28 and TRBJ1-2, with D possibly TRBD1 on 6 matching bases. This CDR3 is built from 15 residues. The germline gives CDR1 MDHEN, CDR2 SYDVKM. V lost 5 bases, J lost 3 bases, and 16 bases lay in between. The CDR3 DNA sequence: TGTGCCAGCAGTGTCCCGGGGGGCGCTTACTATGGCTACACCTTC. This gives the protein CASSVPGGAYYGYTF.

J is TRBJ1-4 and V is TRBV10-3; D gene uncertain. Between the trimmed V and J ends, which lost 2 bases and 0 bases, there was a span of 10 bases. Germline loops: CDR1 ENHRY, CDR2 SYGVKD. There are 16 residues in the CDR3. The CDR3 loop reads CAISEGQAATNEKLFF. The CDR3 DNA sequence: TGTGCCATCAGTGAGGGTCAGGCTGCAACTAATGAAAAACTGTTTTTT.

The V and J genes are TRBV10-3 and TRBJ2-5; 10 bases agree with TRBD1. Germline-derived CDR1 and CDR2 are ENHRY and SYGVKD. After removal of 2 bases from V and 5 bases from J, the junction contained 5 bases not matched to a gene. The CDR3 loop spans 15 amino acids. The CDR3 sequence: CAISEGQGGLETQYF. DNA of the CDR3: TGTGCCATCAGTGAGGGACAGGGGGGTTTGGAGACCCAGTACTTC.

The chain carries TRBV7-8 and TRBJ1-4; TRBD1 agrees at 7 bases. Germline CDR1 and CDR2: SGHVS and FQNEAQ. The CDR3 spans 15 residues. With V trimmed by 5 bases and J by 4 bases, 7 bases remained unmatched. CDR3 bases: TGTGCCAGCAGCAACACAGGGGCCTATAATGAAAAACTGTTTTTT. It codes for CASSNTGAYNEKLFF.